This TCR beta chain was identified during a study of T cell changes during pregnancy in multiple sclerosis. This clone was picked up one time. TCRdb keeps only in-frame clones here, not all; method: immunoSEQ multiplex PCR. The table shows just over 50,000 clones, with over 80% occurring only once. The source material was CD4+ T cells from peripheral blood mononuclear cells, sampled after pregnancy. This TCR derives from a female donor with multiple sclerosis, enrolled in a pregnancy study.

CDR3 nucleotides: TGTGCCAGCAGCCTAGGGACTAGCGGGAACTACGAGCAGTACTTC. This translates into CASSLGTSGNYEQYF. The genes are TRBV28 and TRBJ2-7, with 13 nucleotides matching TRBD2. From germline, CDR1 is MDHEN and CDR2 SYDVKM. The J segment lost 3 bases and the V segment lost 6 bases, leaving 5 bases of the junction unmatched. There are 15 residues in the CDR3.